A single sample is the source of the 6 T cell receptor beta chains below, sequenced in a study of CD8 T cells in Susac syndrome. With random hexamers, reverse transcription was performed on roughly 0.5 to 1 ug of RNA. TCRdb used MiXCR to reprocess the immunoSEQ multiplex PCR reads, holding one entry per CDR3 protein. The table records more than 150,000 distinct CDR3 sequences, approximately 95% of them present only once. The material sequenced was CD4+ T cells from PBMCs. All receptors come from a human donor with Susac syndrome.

The CDR3 DNA is TGTGCCAGCAGTACGGTTGACTCCGCGCGAGAGACCCAGTACTTC. Translated, it gives CASSTVDSARETQYF. This rearrangement joins TRBV7-9 to TRBJ2-5; D remains unclear. From germline, CDR1 is SEHNR and CDR2 FQNEAQ (reference sequence). CDR3 length: 15 amino acids. V shed 6 bases and J shed 4 bases, with 18 bases lying between them.

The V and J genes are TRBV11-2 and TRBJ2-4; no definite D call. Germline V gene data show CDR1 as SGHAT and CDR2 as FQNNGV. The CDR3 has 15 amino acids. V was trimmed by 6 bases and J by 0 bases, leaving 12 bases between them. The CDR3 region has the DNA TGTGCCAGCAGTTCCAATTTACTAGCCAAAAACATTCAGTACTTC. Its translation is CASSSNLLAKNIQYF.

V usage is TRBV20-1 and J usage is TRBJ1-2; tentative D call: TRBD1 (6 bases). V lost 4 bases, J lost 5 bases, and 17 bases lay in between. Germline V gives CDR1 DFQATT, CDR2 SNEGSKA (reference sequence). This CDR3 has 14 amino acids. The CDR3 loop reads CSATRQASGYGYTF. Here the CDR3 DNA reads TGCAGTGCTACACGACAGGCCTCTGGGTATGGCTACACCTTC.

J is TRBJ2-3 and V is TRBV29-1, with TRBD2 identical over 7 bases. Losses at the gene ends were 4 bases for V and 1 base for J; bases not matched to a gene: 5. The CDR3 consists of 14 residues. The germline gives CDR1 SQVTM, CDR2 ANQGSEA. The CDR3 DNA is TGCAGCGTTGTAGCTAGCGGTGGCACAGATACGCAGTATTTT. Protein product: CSVVASGGTDTQYF.

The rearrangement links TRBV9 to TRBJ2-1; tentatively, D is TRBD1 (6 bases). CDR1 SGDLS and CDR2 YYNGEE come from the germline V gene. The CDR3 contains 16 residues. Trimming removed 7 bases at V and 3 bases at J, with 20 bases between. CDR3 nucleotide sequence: TGTGCCAGCTCCCGCCCCGGGGACACGCTCTACAATGAGCAGTTCTTC. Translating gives CASSRPGDTLYNEQFF.

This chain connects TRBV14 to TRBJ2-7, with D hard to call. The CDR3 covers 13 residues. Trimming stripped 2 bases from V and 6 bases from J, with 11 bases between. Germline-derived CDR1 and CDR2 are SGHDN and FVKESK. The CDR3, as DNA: TGTGCCAGCAGCCAACCTCGGGTCATCGAGCAGTACTTC. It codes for CASSQPRVIEQYF.